Presented here are 22 T cell receptor beta chains from one specimen sequenced in a study of T cell repertoires in cytomegalovirus infection. TCRdb called the reads again in MiXCR, with one record for every CDR3 protein. The table shows fewer than 850,000 distinct CDR3 sequences, with roughly 28% occurring only once. These TCRs' antigens remain unknown. The specimen comprised cultured CD8+ T cells from PBMCs, sampled from culture after CMV antigen stimulation. The receptors were sampled from a human donor in good health (CMV status not recorded). Some clones in this sample may be carry-over from other donors' samples.

The chain employs TRBV19 and TRBJ2-1; D gene ambiguous. From germline, CDR1 is LNHDA and CDR2 SQIVND (reference sequence). This CDR3 has 15 amino acids. Trimming stripped 6 bases from V and 1 base from J, with 13 bases between. CDR3 DNA sequence: TGTGCCAGTAGAAATCCTTGGGTATCCTACAATGAGCAGTTCTTC. Its protein product is CASRNPWVSYNEQFF. Based on the CDR3 plus reference TRBV19 and TRBJ2-1, the full variable domain is DGGITQSPKYLFRKEGQNVTLSCEQNLNHDAMYWYRQDPGQGLRLIYYSQIVNDFQKGDIAEGYSVSREKKESFPLTVTSAQKNPTAFYLCASRNPWVSYNEQFFGPGTRLTVL.

The rearrangement uses TRBV2 and TRBJ1-6; D possibly corresponds to TRBD1 (6 bases). V lost 7 bases to trimming and J lost 5 bases, with 15 bases between them. The CDR3 contains 15 residues. Germline V CDR1 and CDR2: SNHLY, FYNNEI. DNA for the CDR3: TGTGCCAGCACTTCGCGGGGGCTGAATAATTCACCCCTCCACTTT. Amino acid sequence: CASTSRGLNNSPLHF.

This clonotype has a handful of counts. V and J are TRBV6-8 and TRBJ2-6; D is unresolved. The CDR3 loop spans 14 amino acids. V dropped 5 bases and J dropped 2 bases, with 7 bases sitting between them. Germline V gene sequence: CDR1 MNHGY, CDR2 SAAAGT. The CDR3 DNA reads TGTGCCAGCAGTCCCATGCCTGGGGCCAACGTCCTGACTTTC. Translated: CASSPMPGANVLTF.

This clonotype has a handful of counts. The J gene is TRBJ2-7, the V gene TRBV20-1, with D maybe TRBD2 (5 bases). CDR1 is DFQATT, CDR2 SNEGSKA, per germline (reference sequence). The CDR3 extends over 12 amino acids. V was clipped by 5 bases and J by 2 bases, with 10 bases between them. The CDR3 region is CSASTGTYEQYV. For the CDR3, the DNA is TGCAGTGCTTCCACGGGGACCTACGAGCAGTACGTC.

V gene TRBV7-2 combines with J gene TRBJ2-1; TRBD2 might be the D (6 bases). Per germline, CDR1 SGHTA and CDR2 FQGNSA. CDR3 length: 15 amino acids. Deletions cut 5 bases from V and 1 base from J, with 12 bases between. DNA for the CDR3: TGTGCCAGCAGCCCGCGGGACTTTTCCTACAATGAGCAGTTCTTC. Translation: CASSPRDFSYNEQFF.

This clonotype was seen once. Here the CDR3 reads CASMAITEAFF. The CDR3 DNA reads as TGTGCCAGCATGGCGATCACTGAAGCTTTCTTT. The V gene is TRBV6-5, the J gene TRBJ1-1, with D unresolved. V was cut by 7 bases and J by 4 bases, with 7 bases left in between. Germline V lookup: CDR1 MNHEY, CDR2 SVGAGI. The CDR3 has 11 amino acids.

The rearrangement joins TRBV27 to TRBJ2-2; D is perhaps TRBD2 (5 bases). This CDR3 has 14 amino acids. Germline V gives CDR1 MNHEY, CDR2 SMNVEV (reference sequence). V gave up 5 bases and J gave up 7 bases, with 14 bases separating them. CDR3 loop: CASSPQSGFGELFF. In DNA form, the CDR3 reads TGTGCCAGCAGTCCCCAGAGCGGTTTCGGGGAGCTGTTTTTT.

The chain joins TRBV6-1 to TRBJ2-5; D is undetermined. V was clipped by 10 bases and J by 3 bases, with 15 bases between them. The CDR3 consists of 13 residues. Germline V gene data show CDR1 as MNHNS and CDR2 as SASEGT. As DNA, the CDR3 is TGTGCCACCCCCTCGGCAGAAGAAGAGACCCAGTACTTC. This gives the protein CATPSAEEETQYF.

The chain has TRBV27 and TRBJ2-3, with TRBD2 identical over 8 bases. The junction had 10 bases not matched to a gene; V was cut back by 6 bases and J by 8 bases. Germline V gene lookup returns CDR1 MNHEY and CDR2 SMNVEV (reference sequence). The CDR3 spans 14 residues. CDR3 sequence reads: CASSPIRGGTTQYF. In DNA form, the CDR3 reads TGTGCCAGCAGCCCGATTCGGGGGGGCACTACGCAGTATTTT.

This clonotype was picked up a small number of times. The chain is built from TRBV2 and TRBJ2-3; D is possibly TRBD1 (6 bases). CDR3 length: 15 residues. With 8 bases removed from V and 1 base from J, the gap between germline ends came to 16 bases. CDR1 is SNHLY and CDR2 is FYNNEI in the germline V gene. The CDR3, as DNA: TGTGCCAGCGCTTGGGAAGGACAGCGCACAGATACGCAGTATTTT. Translation: CASAWEGQRTDTQYF.

V and J are TRBV27 and TRBJ2-1; unclear D gene. Germline assignment: CDR1 MNHEY and CDR2 SMNVEV (reference sequence). This CDR3 has 15 amino acids. Between the trimmed V and J ends, which lost 4 bases and 0 bases, there was a span of 10 bases. CDR3 region: CASSYAMSSYNEQFF. The CDR3 DNA reads TGTGCCAGCAGTTATGCGATGAGCTCCTACAATGAGCAGTTCTTC.

This clonotype was recorded at least ten times. The chain links TRBV6-1 to TRBJ2-7; maybe TRBD1 (6 bases). The CDR3 contains 17 residues. Trimming removed 5 bases from V and 6 bases from J, with 26 bases in between. Germline V gene sequence: CDR1 MNHNS, CDR2 SASEGT. The CDR3 bases are TGTGCCAGCAGTCGGCAATGGACAGTACATCCTCTCTCCGAGCAGTACGTC. It yields the protein CASSRQWTVHPLSEQYV.

This chain uses TRBV5-4 with TRBJ2-2; D unresolved. The V end was cut by 6 bases, the J end by 8 bases, with 11 bases between. CDR3 length: 12 residues. CDR1 and CDR2 (germline): SGHNT, YYREEE (reference sequence). The CDR3 loop reads CASTPAEGELFF. CDR3 in DNA: TGTGCCAGCACCCCGGCGGAGGGGGAGCTGTTTTTT. Full variable domain (remainder filled in from reference TRBV5-4 and TRBJ2-2): ETGVTQSPTHLIKTRGQQVTLRCSSQSGHNTVSWYQQALGQGPQFIFQYYREEENGRGNFPPRFSGLQFPNYSSELNVNALELDDSALYLCASTPAEGELFFGEGSRLTVL.

This rearrangement joins TRBV5-8 to TRBJ2-1; no firm D call. V lost 5 bases and J 2 bases, leaving 14 bases between the germline ends. Germline CDR1 SGHTS, CDR2 YDEGEE. The CDR3 extends over 15 amino acids. CDR3 bases: TGTGCCAGCAGGACGGAAGGACGAACCTACAATGAGCAGTTCTTC. Its translation is CASRTEGRTYNEQFF.

The sample holds a few counts of this clonotype. The chain links TRBV6-5 to TRBJ2-2; 12 bases align to TRBD1. The germline gives CDR1 MNHEY, CDR2 SVGAGI. Trimming cost V 0 bases and J 2 bases; bases outside gene matches: 4. The CDR3 loop spans 18 amino acids. The DNA for the CDR3 is TGTGCCAGCAGTTACTCGTGGGGGACAGGGGGCAACACCGGGGAGCTGTTTTTT. Its translation is CASSYSWGTGGNTGELFF.

The chain employs TRBV19 and TRBJ2-5; 12 positions match TRBD2. This CDR3 region has 17 residues. Germline CDR1 and CDR2: LNHDA and SQIVND (reference sequence). Trimming cost V 1 base and J 5 bases; bases outside gene matches: 8. Here the CDR3 DNA reads TGTGCCAGTAGTATAGGAGCCCTAGCGGGGGGGAGGGAGACCCAGTACTTC. This codes for CASSIGALAGGRETQYF.

This clonotype appeared once. The rearrangement links TRBV14 to TRBJ1-1, with no clear D. The germline gives CDR1 SGHDN, CDR2 FVKESK. Trimming shortened V by 6 bases and J by 6 bases, and 17 bases separated the two germline ends. The CDR3 totals 14 residues. The CDR3 is CASSPPQDSAEAFF. Here the CDR3 DNA reads TGTGCCAGCAGTCCTCCCCAGGACTCTGCTGAAGCTTTCTTT.

This clonotype was found a few times. This CDR3 reads CASSPQTTDTQYF. Here the CDR3 DNA reads TGTGCCAGCAGCCCCCAGACCACAGATACGCAGTATTTT. The chain employs TRBV7-3 and TRBJ2-3; D remains unclear. V was pared by 5 bases and J by 2 bases, with 8 bases between. The CDR3 spans 13 residues. Germline V lookup: CDR1 SGHTA, CDR2 FQGTGA.

The chain couples TRBV6-1 to TRBJ1-5, with D tentatively TRBD1 (6 bases). Trimming took 6 bases from V and 7 from J, leaving 16 bases between them. Germline V lookup: CDR1 MNHNS, CDR2 SASEGT. The CDR3 extends over 14 amino acids. This chain's CDR3 is CASSHRVGTQPQHF. In DNA, the CDR3 is TGTGCCAGCAGCCACAGGGTAGGGACGCAGCCCCAGCATTTT.

This clonotype was counted only a few times. The chain uses TRBV4-1 and TRBJ1-6; D uncertain. The CDR3 spans 18 residues. Trimming removed 0 bases at V and 4 bases at J, with 16 bases between. Germline CDR1 is MGHRA and CDR2 is YSYEKL. The CDR3 DNA reads TGCGCCAGCAGCCAAGATATTTGGCAGGATATTTATAATTCACCCCTCCACTTT. Its protein product is CASSQDIWQDIYNSPLHF.

A few counts support this clonotype. The chain combines TRBV4-1 with TRBJ1-1; D is uncertain. V was trimmed by 4 bases and J by 4 bases, leaving 13 bases between them. The CDR3 contains 14 residues. Germline loops: CDR1 MGHRA, CDR2 YSYEKL. The CDR3 spells CASSRNKQGTEAFF. In nucleotides, the CDR3 is TGCGCCAGCAGCCGAAATAAACAAGGCACTGAAGCTTTCTTT.

This clonotype has ten or more counts. The genes are TRBV7-2 and TRBJ1-5; D is undetermined. This CDR3 spans 14 amino acids. Germline V gene lookup returns CDR1 SGHTA and CDR2 FQGNSA. V was clipped by 1 base and J by 7 bases, with 11 bases between them. This CDR3 reads CASSLVWGGQPQHF. The CDR3 DNA sequence: TGTGCCAGCAGCTTAGTCTGGGGTGGCCAGCCCCAGCATTTT.